This T cell receptor (beta chain) comes out of a study of blood T cell repertoires in COVID-19. The overall study: Acute-phase and convalescent COVID-19 samples originated in the United States, Italy and Spain.

The germline gives CDR1 MGHRA, CDR2 YSYEKL. Between the trimmed V and J ends, which lost 0 bases and 6 bases, there was a span of 15 bases. This CDR3 has 16 residues. Profiling relied on immunoSEQ multiplex PCR, and the TCRdb table lists in-frame clones only, not all of them. The table lists under 100,000 clones, about 90% of them singletons. The source is a man aged 45 to 65 with active COVID-19. The specimen sequenced was peripheral blood. The chain is built from TRBV4-1 and TRBJ1-5; D is possibly TRBD1 (5 bases). The CDR3, as DNA: TGCGCCAGCAGCCAAGAGAGTGGCAGGGATCTTCAGCCCCAGCATTTT. Amino acid sequence: CASSQESGRDLQPQHF.